This entry describes one T cell receptor beta chain. The entry originates in a study of blood T cell repertoires in COVID-19. As for the study in general: Acute and convalescent COVID-19 samples came from the United States, Italy and Spain. Nucleic acid was either cDNA or gDNA, and it came from T cells, B-cell-depleted T cells, or PBMCs.

In the authors' workflow: Amplification from reference gene primers served as the basis for estimated nucleated cell counts. TCRdb's table, derived via immunoSEQ multiplex PCR, lists solely in-frame clones and lacks some. V, J and clone size derive from that table, while D and trimming were established from the DNA sequence. This sample has approximately 310,000 clones, with around 87% found just once. The TCR originated in a man between 50 and 59 years old with active or convalescent COVID-19. The material sequenced was peripheral blood.

The CDR3 spells CSVGPKTGSWETQYF. In nucleotides, the CDR3 is TGCAGCGTTGGCCCGAAAACAGGGTCTTGGGAGACCCAGTACTTC. The chain uses TRBV29-1 and TRBJ2-5, with D maybe TRBD1 (6 bases). CDR1 is SQVTM and CDR2 is ANQGSEA in the germline V gene. The V gene lost 4 bases and the J gene lost 5 bases, with 20 bases spanning the gap. CDR3 length equals 15 residues.